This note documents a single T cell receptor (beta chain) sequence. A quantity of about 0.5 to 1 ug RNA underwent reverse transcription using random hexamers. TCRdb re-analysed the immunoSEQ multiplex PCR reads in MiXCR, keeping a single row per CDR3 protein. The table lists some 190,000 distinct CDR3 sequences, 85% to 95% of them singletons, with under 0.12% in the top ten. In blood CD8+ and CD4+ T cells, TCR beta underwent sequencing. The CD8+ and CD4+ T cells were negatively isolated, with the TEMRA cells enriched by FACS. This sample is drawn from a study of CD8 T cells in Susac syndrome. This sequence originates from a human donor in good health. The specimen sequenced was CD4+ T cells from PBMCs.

The CDR3 protein is CASSANIQYF. DNA for the CDR3: TGTGCCAGCAGCGCCAACATTCAGTACTTC. The chain carries TRBV2 and TRBJ2-4; the D is unclear. The CDR3 is 10 amino acids. V lost 6 bases to trimming and J lost 7 bases, with 4 bases between them. Germline-derived CDR1 and CDR2 are SNHLY and FYNNEI.